This note documents a single TCR beta chain sequence. What it binds is not known. The PCR made use of 60 Vbeta and 13 Jbeta primers. Libraries were prepared by immunoSEQ multiplex PCR; TCRdb keeps only in-frame clonotypes and omits some of them. The repertoire holds 210,000 or so clones, with just under 85% as singletons. This entry is derived from a study of cytomegalovirus exposure and HLA in healthy donors. Whole-study context: About 80 million unique TCRs from HLA-typed donors were held in an early data release. General study findings and limits: Reportedly, cytomegalovirus status was diagnosed with high sensitivity and specificity. Analysis was carried out at a later point, and it linked a missense DCLRE1C variant to TCR beta V- and J-gene trimming.

The V gene's germline CDR1 is SGHTA and CDR2 FQGNSA. This CDR3 comprises 15 residues. The germline V and J ends were trimmed by 1 base and 6 bases, with 12 bases remaining between them. The chain couples TRBV7-2 to TRBJ2-2, with a weak D call TRBD1 (6 bases). The sequencing sample was made of PBMCs. The sequence came from a woman in her thirties or forties in good health and CMV-seronegative. CDR3 sequence (DNA): TGTGCCAGCAGCTTAGTTCCAGGGGTCGCCGGGGAGCTGTTTTTT. This codes for CASSLVPGVAGELFF. Full variable domain (rest looked up from reference TRBV7-2 and TRBJ2-2): GAGVSQSPSNKVTEKGKDVELRCDPISGHTALYWYRQSLGQGLEFLIYFQGNSAPDKSGLPSDRFSAERTGGSVSTLTIQRTQQEDSAVYLCASSLVPGVAGELFFGEGSRLTVL.